Below, 30 T cell receptor beta chains from the same sample are listed, as sequenced in a study of T cell responses to AZD1222 COVID-19 vaccine. TCRdb's copy holds only in-frame clones and misses some; the assay was immunoSEQ multiplex PCR. This sample has 150,000 to 200,000 clones, with around 93% found just once. The source was peripheral blood, collected on day 0 of AZD1222 vaccination. The source of these receptors is an adult in good health.

The sample holds a few counts of this clone. This chain uses TRBV3-1 (or the pseudogene TRBV3-2) with TRBJ2-5; TRBD1 or TRBD2 may be the D gene (5 bases each). The CDR3 covers 15 residues. The germline V gene encodes CDR1 LGHDT and CDR2 YNNKEL (reference sequence). The V end was cut by 1 base, the J end by 1 base, with 10 bases between. The chain's CDR3 is CASSQGGSLQETQYF. The CDR3 DNA follows: TGTGCCAGCAGCCAAGGGGGGAGCCTCCAAGAGACCCAGTACTTC.

V gene TRBV4-3 combines with J gene TRBJ2-3; 10 bases map to TRBD2. The germline V gene has CDR1 LGHNA and CDR2 YSLEER. V lost 3 bases and J lost 4; bases outside the gene matches: 7. The CDR3 has 16 amino acids. CDR3 in amino acids: CASSQSLAGAADTQYF. Written as DNA, the CDR3 is TGCGCCAGCAGCCAGTCCCTAGCGGGAGCCGCAGATACGCAGTATTTT.

V gene TRBV5-4 combines with J gene TRBJ1-2; 7 nucleotides line up with TRBD1. Germline CDR1 is SGHNT and CDR2 is YYREEE (reference sequence). This CDR3 region has 14 residues. J was trimmed by 4 bases and V by 4 bases; bases with no gene match: 7. The CDR3 nucleotides read TGTGCCAGCAGCCCTACAGGGGCGAGCTATGGCTACACCTTC. Encoded protein: CASSPTGASYGYTF.

The V gene is TRBV30, the J gene TRBJ2-3; the D gene is possibly TRBD2 (6 bases). CDR1 is GTSNPN and CDR2 is SVGIG in the germline V gene (reference sequence). The CDR3 runs 12 residues. V was shortened by 5 bases and J by 0 bases, with 6 bases between the two germline ends. The CDR3 reads CAWGGSTDTQYF. In DNA form, the CDR3 reads TGTGCCTGGGGGGGGAGCACAGATACGCAGTATTTT.

The chain combines TRBV10-3 with TRBJ2-1, with D possibly TRBD2 on 6 matching bases. This CDR3 contains 15 residues. Trimming took off 2 bases at V and 0 bases at J, with 8 bases between the two ends. The germline V gene encodes CDR1 ENHRY and CDR2 SYGVKD. The CDR3 region has the DNA TGTGCCATCAGTGAGGGAGGGAGCTCCTACAATGAGCAGTTCTTC. Translation: CAISEGGSSYNEQFF.

The V and J genes are TRBV2 and TRBJ2-3, with 7 bases fitting TRBD2. Per germline, CDR1 SNHLY and CDR2 FYNNEI. V was pared by 5 bases and J by 0 bases, with 2 bases of the junction left unmatched. The CDR3 is made up of 14 amino acids. DNA for the CDR3: TGTGCCAGCAGTCGGACTAGGAGCACAGATACGCAGTATTTT. Translated, it gives CASSRTRSTDTQYF.

The chain has TRBV28 and TRBJ2-7, with TRBD1 identical over 7 bases. CDR3 size: 14 residues. V lost 3 bases, J lost 5 bases, and 7 bases stayed unmatched. CDR1 is MDHEN and CDR2 is SYDVKM in the germline V gene. CDR3 nucleotides: TGTGCCAGCAGTTTTGTAGGGGGCGAGGACGAGCAGTACTTC. It yields the protein CASSFVGGEDEQYF.

The chain links TRBV19 to TRBJ1-6; unclear D gene. The CDR3 runs to 13 residues. Trimming took off 2 bases at V and 7 bases at J, with 6 bases between the two ends. CDR1 LNHDA and CDR2 SQIVND come from the germline V gene (reference sequence). CDR3 DNA: TGTGCCAGTAGTATAACCGGAAATTCACCCCTCCACTTT. It specifies CASSITGNSPLHF.

This chain connects TRBV10-3 to TRBJ1-1, with 11 bases matching TRBD1. Germline-derived CDR1 and CDR2 are ENHRY and SYGVKD. V dropped 5 bases and J dropped 2; count of bases not matched to a gene: 1. The CDR3 covers 14 residues. The CDR3 bases are TGTGCCATCAGTCGGACAGGGGGCAACACTGAAGCTTTCTTT. Amino acid sequence: CAISRTGGNTEAFF.

The chain uses TRBV12-3 or TRBV12-4 and TRBJ1-1; unclear D gene. The CDR3 consists of 13 residues. V was pared by 3 bases and J by 4 bases, with 9 bases between. The CDR3 loop is CASSLTQTTEAFF. The CDR3, as DNA: TGTGCCAGCAGTTTGACGCAGACCACTGAAGCTTTCTTT.

The rearrangement uses TRBV19 and TRBJ1-1, with D unresolved. Per germline, CDR1 LNHDA and CDR2 SQIVND (reference sequence). V was clipped by 7 bases and J by 1 base, with 10 bases between them. The CDR3 loop spans 13 amino acids. The CDR3 DNA reads as TGTGCCAGTACGGGGATTCCGAACACTGAAGCTTTCTTT. Residues: CASTGIPNTEAFF.

The chain uses TRBV19 and TRBJ2-6; D not resolved. Germline loops: CDR1 LNHDA, CDR2 SQIVND (reference sequence). Trimming pared 4 bases from V and 0 bases from J, leaving 13 bases between. The CDR3 has 17 amino acids. CDR3 residues: CASSNNPGYSGANVLTF. The DNA of the CDR3 is TGTGCCAGTAGTAATAACCCCGGGTACTCTGGGGCCAACGTCCTGACTTTC.

The chain links TRBV7-2 to TRBJ1-1; maybe TRBD1 (6 bases). CDR1 and CDR2 from the germline V gene are SGHTA and FQGNSA. V was cut by 6 bases and J by 5 bases, with 19 bases left in between. The CDR3 runs to 15 residues. The CDR3 here is CASRPPGAEGTEAFF. DNA for the CDR3: TGTGCCAGCAGACCTCCAGGGGCGGAGGGGACTGAAGCTTTCTTT.

V usage is TRBV13 and J usage is TRBJ1-1; D remains unclear. The V gene lost 3 bases and the J gene lost 3 bases, with 11 bases spanning the gap. The CDR3 spans 14 residues. Germline values: CDR1 PRHDT, CDR2 FYEKMQ (reference sequence). The chain's CDR3 is CASSLAGAYTEAFF. The CDR3 DNA sequence: TGTGCCAGCAGCTTGGCCGGAGCCTACACTGAAGCTTTCTTT.

V is TRBV6-5 and J is TRBJ1-5; D may be TRBD1 (5 bases). This CDR3 contains 14 residues. V was pared by 7 bases and J by 0 bases, with 10 bases between. In germline, CDR1 is MNHEY, CDR2 SVGAGI. The CDR3 loop is CASTPGPSNQPQHF. The DNA of the CDR3 is TGTGCCAGCACTCCAGGGCCTAGCAATCAGCCCCAGCATTTT.

V usage is TRBV6-2 or TRBV6-3 and J usage is TRBJ2-1; TRBD2 is a possible D gene (6 bases). The germline gives CDR1 MNHEY, CDR2 SVGEGT. The V and J ends lost 0 bases and 7 bases respectively, with 28 bases between them. The length of the CDR3 is 20 residues. CDR3 DNA: TGTGCCAGCAGTTACTCCGAGAGCCGAAGAGGGGCTTATGGGGGGAATGAGCAGTTCTTC. This translates into CASSYSESRRGAYGGNEQFF.

This chain's CDR3 is CASSKEGWGSGYTF. The CDR3 nucleotides read TGTGCCAGCAGCAAAGAGGGGTGGGGAAGTGGCTACACCTTC. The chain carries TRBV21-1 and TRBJ1-2; the table's D call, TRBD1, was not checked against the DNA. TRBV21-1 is annotated as a pseudogene. This CDR3 region has 14 residues.

The chain employs TRBV28 and TRBJ2-7, with 11 positions matching TRBD2. V gave up 6 bases and J gave up 3 bases; unmatched junction bases: 7. Germline values: CDR1 MDHEN, CDR2 SYDVKM. The CDR3 spans 15 residues. The CDR3 region has the DNA TGTGCCAGCAGCTCTCCGACTAGCGGGATCTACGAGCAGTACTTC. Protein: CASSSPTSGIYEQYF.

In DNA, the CDR3 is TGTGCCAGCAGCCCCGGGACTAGCGGGGCCACCGAGCAGTACTTC. Amino acids: CASSPGTSGATEQYF. V and J are TRBV6-5 and TRBJ2-7, with 13 bases aligning to TRBD2. The CDR3 is made up of 15 amino acids. V lost 6 bases to trimming and J lost 6 bases; unmatched junction nucleotides: 8. Germline V lookup: CDR1 MNHEY, CDR2 SVGAGI.

CDR3 region: CASTLGNLANYGYTF. For the CDR3, the DNA is TGTGCCAGCACCCTGGGGAACCTCGCTAACTATGGCTACACCTTC. The chain is built from TRBV28 and TRBJ1-2, with D unresolved. The CDR3 extends over 15 amino acids. The V gene's germline CDR1 is MDHEN and CDR2 SYDVKM. With 7 bases removed from V and 0 bases from J, the gap between germline ends came to 15 bases.

V and J are TRBV18 and TRBJ2-7; 9 bases are shared with TRBD1. This CDR3 has 15 residues. Germline-derived CDR1 and CDR2 are KGHSH and LQKENI. V gave up 3 bases and J gave up 5 bases; unmatched junction bases: 8. The CDR3, as DNA: TGTGCCAGCTCACCCTACAGGGGGCGCATCAACGAGCAGTACTTC. This encodes CASSPYRGRINEQYF.

The CDR3 loop reads CASSLRTLTYEQYF. The CDR3 region has the DNA TGTGCCAGCAGCCTAAGGACACTCACCTACGAGCAGTACTTC. The J gene is TRBJ2-7, the V gene TRBV5-4; TRBD1 is a possible D gene (5 bases). This CDR3 contains 14 residues. The germline V gene has CDR1 SGHNT and CDR2 YYREEE (reference sequence). The ends were cut back, 4 bases at V and 2 bases at J, with 13 bases in the middle.

The rearrangement links TRBV6-4 to TRBJ1-1; D ambiguous. Trimming took off 6 bases at V and 1 base at J, with 9 bases between the two ends. The CDR3 length is 13 residues. CDR1 is MRHNA, CDR2 SNTAGT, per germline. In nucleotides, the CDR3 is TGTGCCAGCAGGGAGATGACGAACACTGAAGCTTTCTTT. The encoded protein is CASREMTNTEAFF.

The chain couples TRBV7-9 to TRBJ1-2; TRBD1 matches at 11 bases. Germline assignment: CDR1 SEHNR and CDR2 FQNEAQ (reference sequence). V was clipped by 5 bases and J by 6 bases; unmatched bases: 8. The CDR3 sequence is 15 residues long. The CDR3 coding sequence is TGTGCCAGCAGCCCTGGACAGGGGGCGTACGATGGCTACACCTTC. Residues: CASSPGQGAYDGYTF.

The V gene is TRBV27, the J gene TRBJ2-1; D possibly uses TRBD1 or TRBD2 (6 bases each). The CDR3 sequence is 16 residues long. CDR1 MNHEY and CDR2 SMNVEV come from the germline V gene (reference sequence). Trimming shortened V by 5 bases and J by 1 base, and 15 bases separated the two germline ends. The CDR3 coding sequence is TGTGCCAGCAGTCCGTCTTCGGGGGCTTCCTACAATGAGCAGTTCTTC. Its protein product is CASSPSSGASYNEQFF.

This rearrangement joins TRBV7-9 to TRBJ2-6; 13 bases match TRBD2. The CDR3 has 17 amino acids. Per germline, CDR1 SEHNR and CDR2 FQNEAQ (reference sequence). Unmatched junction bases numbered 3, after V lost 3 bases and J lost 4 bases. The CDR3 reads CASSFGTSGTGANVLTF. CDR3 DNA sequence: TGTGCCAGCAGCTTTGGGACTAGCGGGACCGGGGCCAACGTCCTGACTTTC.

The rearrangement uses TRBV5-1 and TRBJ2-7; a weak D match, TRBD1 (5 bases). The V and J ends lost 4 bases and 7 bases respectively, with 21 bases between them. The CDR3 is 15 amino acids. In germline, CDR1 is SGHRS, CDR2 YFSETQ. CDR3 amino acids: CASSTSDNGYREQYF. The DNA for the CDR3 is TGCGCCAGCAGCACCTCGGACAATGGATACCGGGAGCAGTACTTC.

V gene TRBV10-3 combines with J gene TRBJ1-3; D remains ambiguous. The germline V and J ends were trimmed by 0 bases and 0 bases, with 15 bases remaining between them. Looked up from germline, CDR1 is ENHRY and CDR2 is SYGVKD. CDR3 length equals 18 residues. The CDR3 DNA reads TGTGCCATCAGTGAGTCAGGCGGGGAACGGATCTCTGGAAACACCATATATTTT. Translation gives CAISESGGERISGNTIYF.

This clone has only a few counts. The V gene is TRBV14, the J gene TRBJ2-7; no definite D call. The V gene's germline CDR1 is SGHDN and CDR2 FVKESK. The CDR3 totals 11 residues. Trimming removed 1 base at V and 4 bases at J, with 2 bases between. CDR3 sequence reads: CASSQGYEQYF. CDR3 sequence (DNA): TGTGCCAGCAGCCAAGGGTACGAGCAGTACTTC.

The chain uses TRBV28 and TRBJ1-4; 8 positions match TRBD1. This CDR3 region has 14 residues. Looked up from germline, CDR1 is MDHEN and CDR2 is SYDVKM. Trimming at V came to 6 bases and at J to 7 bases, leaving 7 bases not matched to a gene. CDR3 in DNA: TGTGCCAGCAGGGAGGACAGGGAGTTTGAAAAACTGTTTTTT. Residues: CASREDREFEKLFF.